Listed below are T cell receptor beta chains from one sample, sequenced in a study of OX40 agonist ivuxolimab in advanced cancers. Clones were sequenced by immunoSEQ multiplex PCR, and TCRdb holds only the in-frame ones, with some missing. The sample yields 55,000 to 80,000 clones, about 88% seen once. The sequencing used CD4+ or CD8+ T cells sorted from blood, collected in a trial of the OX40 agonist ivuxolimab. The receptors derive from an adult with an advanced solid tumor such as melanoma, head and neck, liver or kidney cancer. Both conserved end residues are part of each CDR3. D genes are given only for firm matches. Clone sizes are given selectively: once, few, many, or a class where the clone is expanded.

J | D | V | size | DNA | CDR3
TRBJ2-4 | NA | TRBV7-2 | once | TGTGCCAGCAGCTTTCAAGGGCGGGGAAACATTCAGTACTTC | CASSFQGRGNIQYF
TRBJ2-7 | TRBD2 | TRBV19 | NA | TGTGCCAGTAGTATAGTGGGGACTATACCCTACGAGCAGTACTTC | CASSIVGTIPYEQYF
TRBJ2-5 | NA | TRBV15 | NA | TGTGCCACCAGCAGACAGACCCAAGAGACCCAGTACTTC | CATSRQTQETQYF
TRBJ1-6 | TRBD1 | TRBV6-1 | once | TGTGCCAGCAGTGAATGGACAGGGGGCTGGTCACCCCTCCACTTT | CASSEWTGGWSPLHF
TRBJ2-2 | NA | TRBV5-1 | NA | TGCGCCAGCAGCTCTGCCTTTCACACCGGGGAGCTGTTTTTT | CASSSAFHTGELFF
TRBJ2-5 | NA | TRBV4-1 | few | TGCGCCAGCAGCCAAAGGGAACCTGGCGGGACCTTGCAAGAGACCCAGTACTTC | CASSQREPGGTLQETQYF
TRBJ1-3 | NA | TRBV27 | NA | TGTGCCAACCCGGGGGGGGGCCGGTGTGGAAACACCATATATTTT | CANPGGGRCGNTIYF
TRBJ2-1 | NA | TRBV10-3 | NA | TGTGCCATCAGTGTGGGGAGCAATGAGCAGTTCTTC | CAISVGSNEQFF
TRBJ1-1 | NA | TRBV28 | NA | TGTGCCAGCAGTACTCTGGGGGTGAACACTGAAGCTTTCTTT | CASSTLGVNTEAFF
TRBJ2-1 | TRBD1 | TRBV6-5 | NA | TGTGCCAGCAGTCCCCGGGACAGGGTCTACAATGAGCAGTTCTTC | CASSPRDRVYNEQFF
TRBJ2-3 | NA | TRBV19 | NA | TGTGCCAGTAGTATTACCGGGCGCACAGATACGCAGTATTTT | CASSITGRTDTQYF
TRBJ2-5 | NA | TRBV20-1 | NA | TGCAGTGCCTTGAAGGAGACCCAGTACTTC | CSALKETQYF
TRBJ2-3 | TRBD2 | TRBV28 | NA | TGTGCCAGCAGTTCCCGGGACTACACAGATACGCAGTATTTT | CASSSRDYTDTQYF
TRBJ2-1 | TRBD2 | TRBV7-2 | NA | TGTGCCAGCAGCCGACTAGCGGCCACCTACAATGAGCAGTTCTTC | CASSRLAATYNEQFF
TRBJ2-3 | TRBD2 | TRBV7-9 | NA | TGTGCCAGCAGAAGGCTAGCGGGAGGAACAGATACGCAGTATTTT | CASRRLAGGTDTQYF
TRBJ2-1 | TRBD2 | TRBV11-2 | NA | TGTGCCAGCAGAGCCCCTGGAGCGGGAGTTCAAGATGAGCAGTTCTTC | CASRAPGAGVQDEQFF
TRBJ2-5 | NA | TRBV11-2 | few | TGTGCCAGCAGTTCGGGACTCCAAGAGACCCAGTACTTC | CASSSGLQETQYF
TRBJ1-1 | TRBD1 | TRBV6-6 | NA | TGTGCCAGCGTCGGGACAGGGGATTATGCTGAAGCTTTCTTT | CASVGTGDYAEAFF
TRBJ2-2 | NA | TRBV29-1 | NA | TGCAGCGTTAGGCGTGGTTTGGACACCGGGGAGCTGTTTTTT | CSVRRGLDTGELFF
TRBJ2-2 | TRBD2 | TRBV9 | NA | TGTGCCAGCAGCCCGGGGGGTAGCGCTCACACCGGGGAGCTGTTTTTT | CASSPGGSAHTGELFF
TRBJ1-1 | NA | TRBV15 | NA | TGTGCCACCAGCAGAATTGACACTGAAGCTTTCTTT | CATSRIDTEAFF
TRBJ2-3 | NA | TRBV29-1 | NA | TGCAGCGTTGAATCTGGGGGTGGTACAGATACGCAGTATTTT | CSVESGGGTDTQYF
TRBJ1-3 | NA | TRBV2 | NA | TGTGCCAGCGCCGGACTTTTCTCTGGAAACACCATATATTTT | CASAGLFSGNTIYF
TRBJ2-2 | TRBD2 | TRBV11-3 | NA | TGTGCCAGCAGCACCGGACTAGCGGGAGGTTCCGGGGAGCTGTTTTTT | CASSTGLAGGSGELFF
TRBJ2-1 | TRBD2 | TRBV2 | NA | TGTGCCAGCAGTGATTATGTGCTAGCGGGACCCTACAATGAGCAGTTCTTC | CASSDYVLAGPYNEQFF
TRBJ2-5 | NA | TRBV6-5 | NA | TGTGCCAGCAGTCCCCAACAGGGCAGGGAGACCCAGTACTTC | CASSPQQGRETQYF
TRBJ2-3 | NA | TRBV2 | NA | TGTGCCAGCAGGAAGCAGGGGGGGGATACGCAGTATTTT | CASRKQGGDTQYF
TRBJ2-5 | TRBD2 | TRBV7-9 | NA | TGTGCCAGCAGCTTAGATCCGGGACTAGCGGCTATCCAGACCCAGTACTTC | CASSLDPGLAAIQTQYF
TRBJ1-5 | NA | TRBV7-3 | NA | TGTGCCAGCAGCCGGGACATCAATCAGCCCCAGCATTTT | CASSRDINQPQHF
TRBJ1-2 | NA | TRBV28 | few | TGTGCCAGCAGTTTGATTGTTTACCATGGCTACACCTTC | CASSLIVYHGYTF
TRBJ2-7 | NA | TRBV5-1 | NA | TGCGCCAGCAGCTTGAATATGAACGAGCAGTACTTC | CASSLNMNEQYF
TRBJ2-2 | TRBD1 | TRBV7-9 | NA | TGTGCCAGCAGCCTAGGACAGGGACTCAACACCGGGGAGCTGTTTTTT | CASSLGQGLNTGELFF
TRBJ2-2 | NA | TRBV2 | NA | TGTGCCAGCAGTACGAGGACGGGGAACACCGGGGAGCTGTTTTTT | CASSTRTGNTGELFF
TRBJ2-5 | NA | TRBV5-4 | NA | TGTGCCAGCAGCTTTTCGGGGGCGCAGGGAGAGACCCAGTACTTC | CASSFSGAQGETQYF